The TCR beta chain described here comes from a study of blood T cells in healthy people across ages. Findings and limits, study-wide: Greater diversity and more naive CD4+ cells were seen in long-lived donors than in aged donors. Unsorted PBMC material precluded a definitive naive versus antigen-experienced comparison.

With a J-beta primer mix and a sample-barcoded 5' primer, a second PCR ran about 6 to 11 cycles. TCRdb called the 5' RACE reads again in MiXCR, with one record for every CDR3 protein. Among just under 750,000 distinct CDR3 sequences listed, about 24% were seen once. This clonotype was observed a handful of times. Its specificity is not known. The receptor was isolated from a man in his sixties or seventies in good health. The sequenced material came from blood.

The CDR3 region has the DNA TGCAGTGCCAGGAGGGACCCGAACACTGAAGCTTTCTTT. This codes for CSARRDPNTEAFF. The chain links TRBV20-1 to TRBJ1-1; D is perhaps TRBD1 (5 bases). Trimming took off 6 bases at V and 1 base at J, with 12 bases between the two ends. Per the germline V gene, CDR1 is DFQATT and CDR2 is SNEGSKA (reference sequence). There are 13 residues in the CDR3.